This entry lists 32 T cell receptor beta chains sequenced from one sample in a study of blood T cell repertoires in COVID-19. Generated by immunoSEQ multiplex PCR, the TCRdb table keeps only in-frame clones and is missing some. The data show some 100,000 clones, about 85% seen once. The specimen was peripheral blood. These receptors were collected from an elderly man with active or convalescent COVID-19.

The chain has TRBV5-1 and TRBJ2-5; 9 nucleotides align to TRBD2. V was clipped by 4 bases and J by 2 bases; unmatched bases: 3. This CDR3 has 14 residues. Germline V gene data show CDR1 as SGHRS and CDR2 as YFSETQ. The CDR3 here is CASSAGGRQETQYF. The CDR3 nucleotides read TGCGCCAGCAGCGCGGGAGGGAGACAAGAGACCCAGTACTTC.

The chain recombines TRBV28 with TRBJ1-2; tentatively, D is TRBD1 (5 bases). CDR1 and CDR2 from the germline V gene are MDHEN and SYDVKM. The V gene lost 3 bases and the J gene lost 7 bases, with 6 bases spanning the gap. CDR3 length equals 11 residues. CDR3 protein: CASSFRVGYTF. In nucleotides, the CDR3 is TGTGCCAGCAGTTTCAGGGTTGGCTACACCTTC.

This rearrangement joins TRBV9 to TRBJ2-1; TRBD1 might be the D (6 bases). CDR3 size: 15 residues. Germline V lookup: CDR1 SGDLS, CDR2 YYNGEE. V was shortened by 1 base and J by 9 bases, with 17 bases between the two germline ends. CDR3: CASSVQGRGMSEQFF. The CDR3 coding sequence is TGTGCCAGCAGCGTACAGGGGAGAGGGATGAGTGAGCAGTTCTTC.

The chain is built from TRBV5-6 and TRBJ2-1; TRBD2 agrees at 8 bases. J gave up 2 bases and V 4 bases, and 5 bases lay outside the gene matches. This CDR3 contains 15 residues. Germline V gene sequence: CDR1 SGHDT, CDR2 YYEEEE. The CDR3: CASSLGLAPYNEQFF. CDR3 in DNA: TGTGCCAGCAGCCTTGGACTAGCCCCCTACAATGAGCAGTTCTTC. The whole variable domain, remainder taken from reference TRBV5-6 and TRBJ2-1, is DAGVTQSPTHLIKTRGQQVTLRCSPKSGHDTVSWYQQALGQGPQFIFQYYEEEERQRGNFPDRFSGHQFPNYSSELNVNALLLGDSALYLCASSLGLAPYNEQFFGPGTRLTVL.

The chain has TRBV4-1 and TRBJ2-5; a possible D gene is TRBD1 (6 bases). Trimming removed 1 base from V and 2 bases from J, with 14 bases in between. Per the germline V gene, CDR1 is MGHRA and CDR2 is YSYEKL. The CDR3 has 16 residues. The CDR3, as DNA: TGCGCCAGCAGCCAAGTGGTAGGGGGAGAGCAAGAGACCCAGTACTTC. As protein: CASSQVVGGEQETQYF.

CDR3 sequence reads: CASSEQGNTEAFF. The CDR3 region has the DNA TGTGCCAGCAGTGAGCAGGGGAACACTGAAGCTTTCTTT. The V call is TRBV25-1, the J call TRBJ1-1, with D tentatively TRBD1 (5 bases). The germline V gene has CDR1 MGHDK and CDR2 SYGVNS. The CDR3 contains 13 residues. The ends were cut back, 3 bases at V and 1 base at J, with 6 bases in the middle.

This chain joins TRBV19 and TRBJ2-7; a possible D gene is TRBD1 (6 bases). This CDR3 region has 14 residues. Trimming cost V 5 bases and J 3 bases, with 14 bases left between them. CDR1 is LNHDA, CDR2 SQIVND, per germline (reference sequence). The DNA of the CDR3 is TGTGCCAGTAGTCTGGGGGACAACCACTACGAGCAGTACTTC. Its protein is CASSLGDNHYEQYF. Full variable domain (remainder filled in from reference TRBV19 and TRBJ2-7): DGGITQSPKYLFRKEGQNVTLSCEQNLNHDAMYWYRQDPGQGLRLIYYSQIVNDFQKGDIAEGYSVSREKKESFPLTVTSAQKNPTAFYLCASSLGDNHYEQYFGPGTRLTVT.

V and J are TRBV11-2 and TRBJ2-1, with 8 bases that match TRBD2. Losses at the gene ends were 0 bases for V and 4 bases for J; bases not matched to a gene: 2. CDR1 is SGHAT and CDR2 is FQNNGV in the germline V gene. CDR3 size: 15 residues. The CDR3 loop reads CASSLDRGGYNEQFF. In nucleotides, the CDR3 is TGTGCCAGCAGCTTAGATCGCGGGGGGTACAATGAGCAGTTCTTC.

The CDR3 nucleotides are TGTGCCAGCTCACCAGGGCCGGATAGCAATCAGCCCCAGCATTTT. Translation: CASSPGPDSNQPQHF. The chain employs TRBV18 and TRBJ1-5; D not certain. The CDR3 length is 15 residues. Trimming shortened V by 2 bases and J by 0 bases, and 8 bases separated the two germline ends. Germline V CDR1 and CDR2: KGHSH, LQKENI.

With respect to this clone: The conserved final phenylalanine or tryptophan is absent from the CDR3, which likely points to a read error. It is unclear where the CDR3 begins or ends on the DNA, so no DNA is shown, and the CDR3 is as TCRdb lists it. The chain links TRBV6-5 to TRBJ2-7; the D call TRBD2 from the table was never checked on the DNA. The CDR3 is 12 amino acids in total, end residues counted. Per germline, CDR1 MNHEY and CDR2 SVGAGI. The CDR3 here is CASSWEGTSLRL.

The CDR3, as DNA: TGTGCCAGCAGTTTGGGCACCGGCCTCGGTGGCTACACCTTC. This codes for CASSLGTGLGGYTF. The genes are TRBV28 and TRBJ1-2, with D uncertain. The germline V gene has CDR1 MDHEN and CDR2 SYDVKM. The CDR3 extends over 14 amino acids. The ends were cut back, 3 bases at V and 7 bases at J, with 15 bases in the middle.

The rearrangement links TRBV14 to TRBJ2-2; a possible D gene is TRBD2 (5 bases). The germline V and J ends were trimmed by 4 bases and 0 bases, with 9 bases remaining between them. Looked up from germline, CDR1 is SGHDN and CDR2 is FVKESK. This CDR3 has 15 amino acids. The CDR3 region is CASSRRTPNTGELFF. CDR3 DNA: TGTGCCAGCAGCCGGCGGACTCCGAACACCGGGGAGCTGTTTTTT.

The CDR3 loop is CASSAGGGNEKLFF. CDR3 coding DNA: TGTGCCAGCAGCGCGGGCGGGGGAAATGAAAAACTGTTTTTT. The chain couples TRBV9 to TRBJ1-4; weak D call: TRBD1 (5 bases). The CDR3 sequence is 14 residues long. Germline CDR1 SGDLS, CDR2 YYNGEE. Trimming shortened V by 3 bases and J by 5 bases, and 11 bases separated the two germline ends.

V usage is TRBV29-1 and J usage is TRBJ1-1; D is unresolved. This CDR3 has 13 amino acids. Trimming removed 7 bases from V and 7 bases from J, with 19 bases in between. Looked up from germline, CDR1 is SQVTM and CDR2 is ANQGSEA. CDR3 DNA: TGCAGCGCCCACTTGGGAGGGCGTTTTGAAGCTTTCTTT. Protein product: CSAHLGGRFEAFF.

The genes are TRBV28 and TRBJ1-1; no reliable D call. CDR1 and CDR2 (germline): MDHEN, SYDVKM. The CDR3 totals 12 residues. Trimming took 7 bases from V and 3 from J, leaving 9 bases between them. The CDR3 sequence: CASNERDTEAFF. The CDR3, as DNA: TGTGCCAGCAATGAGAGGGACACTGAAGCTTTCTTT. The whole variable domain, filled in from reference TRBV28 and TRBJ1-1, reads DVKVTQSSRYLVKRTGEKVFLECVQDMDHENMFWYRQDPGLGLRLIYFSYDVKMKEKGDIPEGYSVSREKKERFSLILESASTNQTSMYLCASNERDTEAFFGQGTRLTVV.

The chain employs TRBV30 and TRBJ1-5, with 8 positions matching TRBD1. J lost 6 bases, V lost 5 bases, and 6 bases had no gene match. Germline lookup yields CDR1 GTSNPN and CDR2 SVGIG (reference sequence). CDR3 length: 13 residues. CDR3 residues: CAWSSRGLQPQHF. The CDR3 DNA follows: TGTGCCTGGTCGAGCAGGGGGCTTCAGCCCCAGCATTTT.

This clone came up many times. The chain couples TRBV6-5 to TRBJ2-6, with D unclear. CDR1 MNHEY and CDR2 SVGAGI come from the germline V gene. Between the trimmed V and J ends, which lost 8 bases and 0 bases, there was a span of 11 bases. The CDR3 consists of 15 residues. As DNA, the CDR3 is TGTGCCAGCCACGTCCAGGACTCTGGGGCCAACGTCCTGACTTTC. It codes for CASHVQDSGANVLTF.

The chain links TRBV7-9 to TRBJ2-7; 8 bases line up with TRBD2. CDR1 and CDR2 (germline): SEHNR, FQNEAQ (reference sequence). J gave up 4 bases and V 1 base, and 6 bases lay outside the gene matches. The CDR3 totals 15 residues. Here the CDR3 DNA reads TGTGCCAGCAGCTTAGAAGCGGGGGCTGGGTACGAGCAGTACTTC. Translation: CASSLEAGAGYEQYF.

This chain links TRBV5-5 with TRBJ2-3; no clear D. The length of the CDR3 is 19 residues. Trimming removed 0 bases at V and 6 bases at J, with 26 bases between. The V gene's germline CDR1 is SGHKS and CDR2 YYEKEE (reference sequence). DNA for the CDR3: TGTGCCAGCAGCTTGGCTGCAGGCGCCCGGTCCTTCGTATTGGATACGCAGTATTTT. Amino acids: CASSLAAGARSFVLDTQYF.

The CDR3 bases are TGTGCCAGCAGCGTAAGAGGGGGGAACACTGAAGCTTTCTTT. It codes for CASSVRGGNTEAFF. V usage is TRBV9 and J usage is TRBJ1-1, with a possible D match to TRBD1 (6 bases). Trimming pared 1 base from V and 1 base from J, leaving 8 bases between. CDR3 size: 14 residues. Per germline, CDR1 SGDLS and CDR2 YYNGEE. Looking up the rest from reference TRBV9 and TRBJ1-1 gives the full variable domain: DSGVTQTPKHLITATGQRVTLRCSPRSGDLSVYWYQQSLDQGLQFLIQYYNGEERAKGNILERFSAQQFPDLHSELNLSSLELGDSALYFCASSVRGGNTEAFFGQGTRLTVV.

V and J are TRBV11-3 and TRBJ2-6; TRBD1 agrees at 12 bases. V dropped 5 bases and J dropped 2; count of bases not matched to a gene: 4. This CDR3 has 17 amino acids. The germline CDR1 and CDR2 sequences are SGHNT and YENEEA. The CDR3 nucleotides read TGTGCCAGCAGCCCGGGACAGGGGGCACCTGGGGCCAACGTCCTGACTTTC. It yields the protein CASSPGQGAPGANVLTF.

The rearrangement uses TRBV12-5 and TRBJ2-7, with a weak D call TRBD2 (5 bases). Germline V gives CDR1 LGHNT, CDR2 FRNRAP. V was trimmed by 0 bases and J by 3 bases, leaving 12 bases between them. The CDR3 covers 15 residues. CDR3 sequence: CASGLVSGPSYEQYF. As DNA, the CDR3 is TGTGCTAGTGGTTTGGTAAGCGGACCGAGCTACGAGCAGTACTTC.

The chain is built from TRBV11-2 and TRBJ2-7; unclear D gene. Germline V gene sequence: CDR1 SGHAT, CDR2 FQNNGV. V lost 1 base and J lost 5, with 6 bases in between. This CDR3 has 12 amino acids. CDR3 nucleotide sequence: TGTGCCAGCAGCTTAGTTATCGACGAGCAGTACTTC. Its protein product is CASSLVIDEQYF.

CDR3 amino acids: CASSLEVRGYEQYF. DNA of the CDR3: TGTGCCAGCAGCTTAGAGGTCAGGGGTTACGAGCAGTACTTC. J is TRBJ2-7 and V is TRBV7-9; D is perhaps TRBD1 (6 bases). In germline, CDR1 is SEHNR, CDR2 FQNEAQ (reference sequence). The CDR3 length is 14 residues. Trimming took off 1 base at V and 4 bases at J, with 11 bases between the two ends. Supplemented by reference TRBV7-9 and TRBJ2-7, the full variable domain reads DTGVSQNPRHKITKRGQNVTFRCDPISEHNRLYWYRQTLGQGPEFLTYFQNEAQLEKSRLLSDRFSAERPKGSFSTLEIQRTEQGDSAMYLCASSLEVRGYEQYFGPGTRLTVT.

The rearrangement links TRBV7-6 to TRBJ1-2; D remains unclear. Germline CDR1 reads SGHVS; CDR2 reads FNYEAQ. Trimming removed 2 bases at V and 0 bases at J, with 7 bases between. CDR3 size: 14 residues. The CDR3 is CASSLQPTNYGYTF. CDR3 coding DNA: TGTGCCAGCAGCTTACAACCTACTAACTATGGCTACACCTTC.

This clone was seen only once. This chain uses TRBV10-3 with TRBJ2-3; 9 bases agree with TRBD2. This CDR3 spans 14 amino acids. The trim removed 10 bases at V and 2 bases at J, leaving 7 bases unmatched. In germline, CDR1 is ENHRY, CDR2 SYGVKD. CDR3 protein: CATLTSGLTDTQYF. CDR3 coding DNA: TGTGCCACCTTGACTAGCGGCCTCACAGATACGCAGTATTTT.

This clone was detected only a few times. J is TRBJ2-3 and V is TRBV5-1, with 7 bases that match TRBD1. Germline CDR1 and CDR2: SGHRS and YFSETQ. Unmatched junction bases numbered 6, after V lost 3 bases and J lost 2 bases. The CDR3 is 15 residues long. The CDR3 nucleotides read TGCGCCAGCAGCTACGGGACAGCACACACAGATACGCAGTATTTT. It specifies CASSYGTAHTDTQYF.

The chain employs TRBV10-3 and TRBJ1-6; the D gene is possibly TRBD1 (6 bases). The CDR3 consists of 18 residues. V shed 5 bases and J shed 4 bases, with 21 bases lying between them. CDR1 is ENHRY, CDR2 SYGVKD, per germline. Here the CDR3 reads CAISPRAGESGYNSPLHF. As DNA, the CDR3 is TGTGCCATCAGTCCAAGGGCAGGGGAATCAGGATATAATTCACCCCTCCACTTT.

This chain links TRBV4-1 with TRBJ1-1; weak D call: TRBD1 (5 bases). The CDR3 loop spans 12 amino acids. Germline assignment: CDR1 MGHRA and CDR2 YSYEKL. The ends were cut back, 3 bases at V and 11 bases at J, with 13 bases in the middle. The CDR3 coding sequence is TGCGCCAGCAGCCACCCTTGGGGGGAGGCTTTCTTT. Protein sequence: CASSHPWGEAFF.

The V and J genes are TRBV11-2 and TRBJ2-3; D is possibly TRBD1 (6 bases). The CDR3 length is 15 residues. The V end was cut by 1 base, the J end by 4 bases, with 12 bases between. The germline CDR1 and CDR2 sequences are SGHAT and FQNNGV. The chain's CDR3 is CASSLVRGIADTQYF. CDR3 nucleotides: TGTGCCAGCAGCTTAGTAAGGGGGATCGCAGATACGCAGTATTTT.

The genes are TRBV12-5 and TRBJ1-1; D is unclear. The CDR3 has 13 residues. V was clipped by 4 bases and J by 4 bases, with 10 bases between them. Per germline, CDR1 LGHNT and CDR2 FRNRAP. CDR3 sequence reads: CASGSPQSTEAFF. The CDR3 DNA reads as TGTGCTAGTGGTTCCCCCCAGTCCACTGAAGCTTTCTTT.

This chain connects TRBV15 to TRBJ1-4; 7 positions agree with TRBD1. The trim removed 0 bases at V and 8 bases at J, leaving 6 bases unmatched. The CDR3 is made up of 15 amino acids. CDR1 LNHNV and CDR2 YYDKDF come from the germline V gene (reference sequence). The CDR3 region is CATSRDRGLGEKLFF. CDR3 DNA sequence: TGTGCCACCAGCAGAGATAGGGGGCTTGGAGAAAAACTGTTTTTT. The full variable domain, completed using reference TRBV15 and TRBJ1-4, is DAMVIQNPRYQVTQFGKPVTLSCSQTLNHNVMYWYQQKSSQAPKLLFHYYDKDFNNEADTPDNFQSRRPNTSFCFLDIRSPGLGDTAMYLCATSRDRGLGEKLFFGSGTQLSVL.